A single sample is the source of the 14 T cell receptor beta chains below, sequenced in a study of cytomegalovirus exposure and HLA in healthy donors. A multiplex PCR was run with 60 Vbeta primers and 13 Jbeta primers. The repertoire was sequenced with immunoSEQ multiplex PCR; TCRdb's copy has only in-frame clones and lacks some. The repertoire includes roughly 130,000 clones, 75% to 90% of them detected once, and 2% to 3% sits in the top ten. The material sequenced was PBMCs. These receptors all stem from a young man in good health and CMV-seronegative.

To note about this clone: An end of the junction does not agree with germline; a read error may underlie this. The V and J genes are TRBV18 and TRBJ2-6; 9 bases align to TRBD1. CDR1 is KGHSH and CDR2 is LQKENI in the germline V gene. The CDR3 runs 18 residues. Written as DNA, the CDR3 is TGTGCCAGCCCACCTTCCCGGACAGGGGTTTCTGGGGCCAACGTCCTGACTTTC. It yields the protein CASPPSRTGVSGANVLTF.

This clone was seen once. The genes are TRBV25-1 and TRBJ2-3, with 14 nucleotides matching TRBD2. CDR1 is MGHDK, CDR2 SYGVNS, per germline. CDR3 length: 17 residues. The ends lost 7 bases at V and 6 bases at J; junction bases unmatched: 12. This CDR3 reads CASTPSGLAGARDTQYF. CDR3 bases: TGTGCCAGCACTCCCTCGGGACTAGCGGGGGCTCGCGATACGCAGTATTTT.

The table lists this clone with a count of one. The V and J genes are TRBV5-4 and TRBJ2-3; 7 bases match TRBD1. The V and J ends lost 4 bases and 0 bases, in that order; junction bases with no gene match: 11. Germline V gene lookup returns CDR1 SGHNT and CDR2 YYREEE (reference sequence). The CDR3 totals 17 residues. The CDR3 loop reads CASSPRTGPPSTDTQYF. The CDR3 DNA reads as TGTGCCAGCAGCCCCAGGACAGGACCTCCTAGCACAGATACGCAGTATTTT.

The chain combines TRBV16 with TRBJ2-7, with D maybe TRBD1 (8 bases). Deletions cut 4 bases from V and 3 bases from J, with 16 bases between. This CDR3 contains 15 residues. In germline, CDR1 is KGHSY, CDR2 FQNENV. Here the CDR3 reads CASSRQGTTGYEQYF. The CDR3 coding sequence is TGTGCCAGCAGCCGACAGGGGACTACCGGCTACGAGCAGTACTTC.

This rearrangement joins TRBV5-1 to TRBJ1-2, with 9 nucleotides matching TRBD1. V trimming: 4 bases; J trimming: 4 bases; junction bases outside the gene matches: 5. Germline assignment: CDR1 SGHRS and CDR2 YFSETQ. CDR3 length: 14 residues. CDR3 sequence: CASSRGQGSYGYTF. The CDR3 coding sequence is TGCGCCAGCAGCAGAGGACAGGGGTCCTATGGCTACACCTTC.

Here the CDR3 DNA reads TGCAGCGTCGGATCGGACAGGGAACCCTACGAGCAGTACTTC. Residues: CSVGSDREPYEQYF. The chain has TRBV29-1 and TRBJ2-7, with 8 bases lining up with TRBD1. Per the germline V gene, CDR1 is SQVTM and CDR2 is ANQGSEA. The CDR3 totals 14 residues. Germline trimming cut 6 bases from V and 2 bases from J; bases unmatched to any gene: 9.

This chain uses TRBV18 with TRBJ1-1; 7 bases match TRBD1. CDR3 length equals 14 residues. CDR1 is KGHSH, CDR2 LQKENI, per germline. The V segment lost 2 bases and the J segment 5 bases; nucleotides outside the gene matches: 5. The CDR3 nucleotides read TGTGCCAGCTCACCATTGCAGGGGGAGACTGAAGCTTTCTTT. Translated: CASSPLQGETEAFF.

The chain links TRBV7-2 to TRBJ2-7, with 8 bases fitting TRBD2. This CDR3 has 13 residues. CDR1 SGHTA and CDR2 FQGNSA come from the germline V gene. With 5 bases clipped from V and 4 bases from J, the junction kept 4 bases outside the gene matches. The CDR3 DNA sequence: TGTGCCAGCAGCACGGCTAGCGGGTACGAGCAGTACTTC. As protein: CASSTASGYEQYF.

The sample holds a few counts of this clone. This chain links TRBV29-1 with TRBJ1-4; 10 nucleotides match TRBD1. CDR1 is SQVTM and CDR2 is ANQGSEA in the germline V gene. The CDR3 is 13 amino acids. The CDR3 reads CSYTGTGDEKLFF. The DNA of the CDR3 is TGCAGTTACACCGGGACAGGGGATGAAAAACTGTTTTTT. The full variable domain, rest sourced from reference TRBV29-1 and TRBJ1-4, is SAVISQKPSRDICQRGTSLTIQCQVDSQVTMMFWYRQQPGQSLTLIATANQGSEATYESGFVIDKFPISRPNLTFSTLTVSNMSPEDSSIYLCSYTGTGDEKLFFGSGTQLSVL.

V and J are TRBV29-1 and TRBJ2-5; 12 bases are a match to TRBD2. The last part of the DNA fits TRBJ2-7 better; the J call may be wrong. The germline V gene encodes CDR1 SQVTM and CDR2 ANQGSEA. The CDR3 is 13 amino acids. CDR3 loop: CSASGGGIYEQYF. CDR3 nucleotides: TGCAGCGCTAGCGGGGGGGGAATCTACGAGCAGTACTTC.

This rearrangement joins TRBV5-6 to TRBJ1-5; tentatively, D is TRBD1 (5 bases). Germline loops: CDR1 SGHDT, CDR2 YYEEEE. V lost 5 bases to trimming and J lost 5 bases, with 20 bases between them. The CDR3 is 16 amino acids. The CDR3 region has the DNA TGTGCCAGCAGTTTTCGGGGGGGGAGGGCCCATCAGCCCCAGCATTTT. Its translation: CASSFRGGRAHQPQHF.

The DNA of the CDR3 is TGCGCCAGCAGCCAAGAAGGAGCGGGAGTTGTCGATGAGCAGTTCTTC. Residues: CASSQEGAGVVDEQFF. J is TRBJ2-1 and V is TRBV4-1; 8 bases match TRBD2. The ends lost 0 bases at V and 8 bases at J; junction bases unmatched: 9. Germline CDR1 reads MGHRA; CDR2 reads YSYEKL. The CDR3 has 16 amino acids.

The chain recombines TRBV7-9 with TRBJ2-7; TRBD2 might be the D (5 bases). V was clipped by 1 base and J by 3 bases, with 13 bases between them. The germline V gene encodes CDR1 SEHNR and CDR2 FQNEAQ (reference sequence). CDR3 length equals 15 residues. The CDR3 reads CASSLEPTTLYEQYF. DNA of the CDR3: TGTGCCAGCAGCTTAGAACCGACTACCCTCTACGAGCAGTACTTC.

The chain links TRBV6-6 to TRBJ2-1, with D uncertain. V lost 0 bases, J lost 2 bases, and 11 bases lay in between. The germline gives CDR1 MNHNY, CDR2 SVGAGI (reference sequence). This CDR3 region has 16 residues. CDR3 DNA sequence: TGTGCCAGCAGTTACTCAGCCCGATTAGCCTACAATGAGCAGTTCTTC. It encodes CASSYSARLAYNEQFF.